This is a list of T cell receptor beta chains from one sample in a study of blood T cell repertoires in COVID-19. Measured with immunoSEQ multiplex PCR; TCRdb has only the in-frame clones, and not every one. There are around 110,000 clones in the sample; less than 80% occur only once, and approximately 6.2% lies in the top ten. The sequenced material came from peripheral blood. These receptors were obtained from an elderly man with COVID-19, enrolled during active disease. Each CDR3 is given with its conserved first and last residue. A D gene is named only where the DNA matches it firmly. Size tells how often a clone was seen (once, few, many) or the class of an expanded clone, and some rows leave it out.

TRBJ2-3,-,TRBV18,TRBD2,TGTGCCAGCTCACCACCGCAGTCAAGCGGGAGAGCTTCGCAGTATTTT,CASSPPQSSGRASQYF
TRBJ2-2,-,TRBV30,-,TGTGCCTGGAGTGTCGGGACTCTATACACCGGGGAGCTGTTTTTT,CAWSVGTLYTGELFF
TRBJ2-4,-,TRBV25-1,TRBD2,TGTGCCAGCAGTGAATATTCTAGGGGACTAGGGGCCAAAAACATTCAGTACTTC,CASSEYSRGLGAKNIQYF
TRBJ1-2,few,TRBV28,TRBD1,TGTGCCAGCAGTGATCCGGGACAGGGTAACTATGGCTACACCTTC,CASSDPGQGNYGYTF
TRBJ2-1,few,TRBV5-4,TRBD1,TGTGCCAGCAGCTTCGCACAGGGGGCCTCCTACAATGAGCAGTTCTTC,CASSFAQGASYNEQFF
TRBJ2-2,few,TRBV21-1,-,TGTGCCAGCATTTATGTCCGGGTTCTCGCCACCGGGGAGCTGTTTTTT,CASIYVRVLATGELFF
TRBJ2-5,-,TRBV24-1,-,TGTGCCACCAGTGATTCCGCACAGCGGCTGTCGGAGTCAGCAGAGACCCAGTACTTC,CATSDSAQRLSESAETQYF
TRBJ2-1,-,TRBV19,TRBD2,TGTGCCAGTAGTATAGCCGCGGCTAGCGGTGAGCAGTTCTTC,CASSIAAASGEQFF
TRBJ1-1,few,TRBV5-4,TRBD1,TGTGCCAGCAGCTCATCGGGACAGGGTATGAACACTGAAGCTTTCTTT,CASSSSGQGMNTEAFF
TRBJ1-3,-,TRBV11-2,TRBD1,TGTGCCAGCAGCTCCAGCAGGGGGCCTGGAAACACCATATATTTT,CASSSSRGPGNTIYF
TRBJ2-5,once,TRBV3-1/TRBV3-2,TRBD2,TGTGCCAGCAGCCACACGGGACTAGCGGGAGGAAGGGTGGAGACCCAGTACTTC,CASSHTGLAGGRVETQYF
TRBJ1-4,-,TRBV29-1,-,TGCAGCGTTGAGGACAGAACCTTGAGGGGTGAAAAACTGTTTTTT,CSVEDRTLRGEKLFF
TRBJ1-1,-,TRBV7-9,TRBD1,TGTGCCAGCAGCACCTCCGACAGGGGATTGAACACTGAAGCTTTCTTT,CASSTSDRGLNTEAFF
TRBJ1-4,-,TRBV18,-,TGTGCCAGCTCACAACAGAATAATGAAAAACTGTTTTTT,CASSQQNNEKLFF
TRBJ2-3,-,TRBV28,TRBD2,TGTGCCAGCAGTTCCCTGGGGGAGCGGGAGGCGGCAGATACGCAGTATTTT,CASSSLGEREAADTQYF
TRBJ2-1,-,TRBV4-1,TRBD2,TGCGCCAGCAGCCAAGATCAAGCGGGAGTTAGTTCCTACAATGAGCAGTTCTTC,CASSQDQAGVSSYNEQFF
TRBJ2-6,few,TRBV24-1,-,TGTGCCACCAGTGATGATACCAGCGTCTCTGGGGCCAACGTCCTGACTTTC,CATSDDTSVSGANVLTF